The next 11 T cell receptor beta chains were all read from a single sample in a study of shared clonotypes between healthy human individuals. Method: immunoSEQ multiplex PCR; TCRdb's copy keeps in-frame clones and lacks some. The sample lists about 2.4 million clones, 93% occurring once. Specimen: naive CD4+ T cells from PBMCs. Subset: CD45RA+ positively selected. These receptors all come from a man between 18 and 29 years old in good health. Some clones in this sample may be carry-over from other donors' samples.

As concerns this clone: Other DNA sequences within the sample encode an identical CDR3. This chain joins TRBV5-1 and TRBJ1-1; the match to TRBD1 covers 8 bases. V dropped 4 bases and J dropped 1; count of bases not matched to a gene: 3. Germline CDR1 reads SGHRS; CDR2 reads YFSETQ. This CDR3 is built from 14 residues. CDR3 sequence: CASSLDRANTEAFF. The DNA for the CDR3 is TGCGCCAGCAGCCTGGACAGGGCGAACACTGAAGCTTTCTTT.

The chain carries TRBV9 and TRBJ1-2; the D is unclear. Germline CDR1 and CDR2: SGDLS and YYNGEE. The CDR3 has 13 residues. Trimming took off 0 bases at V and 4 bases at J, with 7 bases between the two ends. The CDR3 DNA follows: TGTGCCAGCAGCGTAGAACTAGGCTATGGCTACACCTTC. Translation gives CASSVELGYGYTF.

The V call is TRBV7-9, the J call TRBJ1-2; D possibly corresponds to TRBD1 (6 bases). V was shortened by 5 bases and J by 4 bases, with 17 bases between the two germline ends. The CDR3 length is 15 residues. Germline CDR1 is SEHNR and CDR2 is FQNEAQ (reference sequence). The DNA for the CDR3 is TGTGCCAGCAGCCAGAGGACAGAGAACTCCTATGGCTACACCTTC. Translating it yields CASSQRTENSYGYTF. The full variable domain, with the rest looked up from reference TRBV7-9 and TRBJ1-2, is DTGVSQNPRHKITKRGQNVTFRCDPISEHNRLYWYRQTLGQGPEFLTYFQNEAQLEKSRLLSDRFSAERPKGSFSTLEIQRTEQGDSAMYLCASSQRTENSYGYTFGSGTRLTVV.

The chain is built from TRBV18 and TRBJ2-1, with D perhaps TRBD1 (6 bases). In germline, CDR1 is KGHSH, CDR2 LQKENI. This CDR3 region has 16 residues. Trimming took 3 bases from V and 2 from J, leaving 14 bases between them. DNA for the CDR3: TGTGCCAGCTCACCGCCCGGGACAAATACCTACAATGAGCAGTTCTTC. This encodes CASSPPGTNTYNEQFF.

CDR3 nucleotides: TGTGCCAGCAGTGAACCGCCGCGGGATTTTTTCTCCTACGAGCAGTACTTC. Translated: CASSEPPRDFFSYEQYF. This chain joins TRBV2 and TRBJ2-7, with D tentatively TRBD2 (6 bases). Germline V gene data show CDR1 as SNHLY and CDR2 as FYNNEI. This CDR3 comprises 17 residues. Deletions cut 2 bases from V and 0 bases from J, with 17 bases between.

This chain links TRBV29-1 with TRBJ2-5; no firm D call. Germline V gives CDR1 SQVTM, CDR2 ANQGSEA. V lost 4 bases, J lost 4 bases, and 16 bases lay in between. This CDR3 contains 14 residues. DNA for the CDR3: TGCAGCGTTGGGAATCACGACCGAGGAGAGACCCAGTACTTC. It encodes CSVGNHDRGETQYF.

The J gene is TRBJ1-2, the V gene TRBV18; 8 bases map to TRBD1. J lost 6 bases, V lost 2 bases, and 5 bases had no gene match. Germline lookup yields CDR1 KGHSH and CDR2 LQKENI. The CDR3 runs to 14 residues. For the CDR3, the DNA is TGTGCCAGCTCACCATCGGACAGGGTCCATGGCTACACCTTC. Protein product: CASSPSDRVHGYTF.

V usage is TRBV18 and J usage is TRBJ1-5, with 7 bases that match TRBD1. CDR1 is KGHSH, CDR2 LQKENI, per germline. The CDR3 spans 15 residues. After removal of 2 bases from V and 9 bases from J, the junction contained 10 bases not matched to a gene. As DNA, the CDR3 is TGTGCCAGCTCACCAGTATTGCTACAGGGGCTGCCCCAGCATTTT. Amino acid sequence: CASSPVLLQGLPQHF.

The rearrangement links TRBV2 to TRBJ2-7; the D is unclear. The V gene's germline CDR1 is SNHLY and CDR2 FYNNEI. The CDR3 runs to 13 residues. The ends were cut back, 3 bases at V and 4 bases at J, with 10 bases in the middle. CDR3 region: CASSDPDLYEQYF. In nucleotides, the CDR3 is TGTGCCAGCAGTGATCCGGACCTTTACGAGCAGTACTTC. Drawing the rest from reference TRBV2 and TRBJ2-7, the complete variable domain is EPEVTQTPSHQVTQMGQEVILRCVPISNHLYFYWYRQILGQKVEFLVSFYNNEISEKSEIFDDQFSVERPDGSNFTLKIRSTKLEDSAMYFCASSDPDLYEQYFGPGTRLTVT.

CDR3 bases: TGTGCCAGCAGTTCTGCGGGGGAGTATGGCTACACCTTC. Protein sequence: CASSSAGEYGYTF. The V and J genes are TRBV28 and TRBJ1-2, with D perhaps matching TRBD1 (5 bases). Germline-derived CDR1 and CDR2 are MDHEN and SYDVKM. This CDR3 is 13 amino acids long. Deletions cut 4 bases from V and 5 bases from J, with 11 bases between.

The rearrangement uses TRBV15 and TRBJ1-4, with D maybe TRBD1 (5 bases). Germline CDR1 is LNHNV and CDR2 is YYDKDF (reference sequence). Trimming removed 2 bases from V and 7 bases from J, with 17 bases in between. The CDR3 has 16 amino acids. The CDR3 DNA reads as TGTGCCACCAGCAGATCTGATCGAGTAAGGGGTGAAAAACTGTTTTTT. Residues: CATSRSDRVRGEKLFF.